This T cell receptor (beta chain) emerged from a study of blood T cell repertoires in COVID-19. Study overall: Sample material is recorded as cDNA or gDNA derived from T cells, B-cell-depleted T cells, or PBMCs.

The CDR3 runs 14 residues. V lost 2 bases to trimming and J lost 5 bases; unmatched junction nucleotides: 4. Per the germline V gene, CDR1 is SGHRS and CDR2 is YFSETQ. The method was immunoSEQ multiplex PCR; TCRdb's version includes in-frame clones alone and lacks a portion of them. In the table there are over 250,000 clones, 80% to 90% of which are singletons. Sequenced material: peripheral blood. The sequence came from a woman aged 65 to 85 with COVID-19, enrolled during active disease. The chain links TRBV5-1 to TRBJ1-1, with TRBD1 matching over 9 bases. The CDR3 here is CASSLQGAGTEAFF. CDR3 nucleotide sequence: TGCGCCAGCAGCTTACAGGGGGCAGGTACTGAAGCTTTCTTT.